This is a list of T cell receptor beta chains from one sample in a study of cytomegalovirus exposure and HLA in healthy donors. The repertoire was sequenced with immunoSEQ multiplex PCR; TCRdb's copy has only in-frame clones and lacks some. The sample data list under 150,000 clones. The sequenced sample was PBMCs. The source of these receptors is a woman between 40 and 50 years old in good health and CMV-seronegative. Each CDR3 is given with its conserved first and last residue. The order of the fields is D gene, J gene, V gene, CDR3 DNA, CDR3 protein. A D gene is named only where the DNA matches it firmly.

d_gene: TRBD1; j_gene: TRBJ2-1; v_gene: TRBV5-1; CDR3nt: TGCGCCAGCAGCTCGACAGGGGGCTCCTACAATGAGCAGTTCTTC; CDR3aa: CASSSTGGSYNEQFF
d_gene: NA; j_gene: TRBJ1-2; v_gene: TRBV19; CDR3nt: TGTGCCAGTAGTATAGTCAGGGAGGCGGGCTACACCTTC; CDR3aa: CASSIVREAGYTF
d_gene: TRBD1; j_gene: TRBJ1-2; v_gene: TRBV28; CDR3nt: TGTGCCAGCAGTATTCGGGGACAGCCAGTCTATGGCTACACCTTC; CDR3aa: CASSIRGQPVYGYTF
d_gene: TRBD1; j_gene: TRBJ1-1; v_gene: TRBV7-2; CDR3nt: TGTGCCAGCAGCACACAGGGGGGGACTGAAGCTTTCTTT; CDR3aa: CASSTQGGTEAFF
d_gene: TRBD2; j_gene: TRBJ2-1; v_gene: TRBV19; CDR3nt: TGTGCCAGTAGTATGATGGGCGGGGGAGGAGAGCAGTTCTTC; CDR3aa: CASSMMGGGGEQFF
d_gene: NA; j_gene: TRBJ2-2; v_gene: TRBV19; CDR3nt: TGTGCCAGTACCTACCCCCTGGCCGGGGAGCTGTTTTTT; CDR3aa: CASTYPLAGELFF
d_gene: NA; j_gene: TRBJ1-2; v_gene: TRBV7-9; CDR3nt: TGTGCCAGCAGCTCGTCCGCCTCAGGTGGCTACACCTTC; CDR3aa: CASSSSASGGYTF
d_gene: TRBD1; j_gene: TRBJ2-5; v_gene: TRBV7-3; CDR3nt: TGTGCCAGCAGCAGAGGGACAGAGGGAGAGACCCAGTACTTC; CDR3aa: CASSRGTEGETQYF
d_gene: NA; j_gene: TRBJ1-1; v_gene: TRBV5-5; CDR3nt: TGTGCCAGCAGCTTGGCCGGTCCGACACAAGAAGCTTTCTTT; CDR3aa: CASSLAGPTQEAFF
d_gene: NA; j_gene: TRBJ1-4; v_gene: TRBV27; CDR3nt: TGTGCCAGCAGTGGTTTGGGAGATGCAACTAATGAAAAACTGTTTTTT; CDR3aa: CASSGLGDATNEKLFF
d_gene: TRBD2; j_gene: TRBJ2-1; v_gene: TRBV5-4; CDR3nt: TGTGCCAGCAGCGACCCGCCCGGCCAGGGACGGGGGGGATACAATGAGCAGTTCTTC; CDR3aa: CASSDPPGQGRGGYNEQFF
d_gene: NA; j_gene: TRBJ1-1; v_gene: TRBV28; CDR3nt: TGTGCCAGCAGTTGGGGGGGGACTGAAGCTTTCTTT; CDR3aa: CASSWGGTEAFF
d_gene: NA; j_gene: TRBJ1-1; v_gene: TRBV28; CDR3nt: TGTGCCAGCAGTCTCAGGGATGGCACTGAAGCTTTCTTT; CDR3aa: CASSLRDGTEAFF
d_gene: TRBD1; j_gene: TRBJ1-1; v_gene: TRBV5-8; CDR3nt: TGTGCCAGCAGCCGATACAGGGGGAAAACTGAAGCTTTCTTT; CDR3aa: CASSRYRGKTEAFF
d_gene: NA; j_gene: TRBJ1-4; v_gene: TRBV28; CDR3nt: TGTGCCAGCAGTTTTCCGGCAGGTTATGGGGGCGCGGTTGAAAAACTGTTTTTT; CDR3aa: CASSFPAGYGGAVEKLFF
d_gene: TRBD1; j_gene: TRBJ1-5; v_gene: TRBV7-9; CDR3nt: TGTGCCAGCAGTACCGACAGGGGTAATCAGCCCCAGCATTTT; CDR3aa: CASSTDRGNQPQHF
d_gene: TRBD2; j_gene: TRBJ2-2; v_gene: TRBV7-9; CDR3nt: TGTGCCAGCAGCTTAAACTCCGGGGGGGGTTGGATGAACACCGGGGAGCTGTTTTTT; CDR3aa: CASSLNSGGGWMNTGELFF
d_gene: TRBD2; j_gene: TRBJ2-3; v_gene: TRBV27; CDR3nt: TGTGCCAGCAGCGCCCCCGCGGGGGTGAGCACAGATACGCAGTATTTT; CDR3aa: CASSAPAGVSTDTQYF
d_gene: NA; j_gene: TRBJ1-2; v_gene: TRBV5-6; CDR3nt: TGTGCCAGCAGTAGTGGTCGGGAACTCTATGGCTACACCTTC; CDR3aa: CASSSGRELYGYTF
d_gene: NA; j_gene: TRBJ1-4; v_gene: TRBV18; CDR3nt: TGTGCCAGCTCATCGTCAGGGGCTGAAAAACTGTTTTTT; CDR3aa: CASSSSGAEKLFF
d_gene: NA; j_gene: TRBJ2-2; v_gene: TRBV2; CDR3nt: TGTGCCAGCAGTGAAATCAGGGCGGACACCGGGGAGCTGTTTTTT; CDR3aa: CASSEIRADTGELFF
d_gene: NA; j_gene: TRBJ1-1; v_gene: TRBV28; CDR3nt: TGTGCCAGCAGTACGCCGGGGGGGGTAGCGCATCACACTGAAGCTTTCTTT; CDR3aa: CASSTPGGVAHHTEAFF
d_gene: NA; j_gene: TRBJ1-2; v_gene: TRBV5-5; CDR3nt: TGTGCCAGCAGCCTGGCCGTGAGGGTTCAAGGTTACACCTTC; CDR3aa: CASSLAVRVQGYTF
d_gene: NA; j_gene: TRBJ2-3; v_gene: TRBV10-3; CDR3nt: TGTGCCATCAGTGATTTAGGTGCAGGAATGTATTCAGATACGCAGTATTTT; CDR3aa: CAISDLGAGMYSDTQYF
d_gene: NA; j_gene: TRBJ2-2; v_gene: TRBV4-1; CDR3nt: TGCGCCAGCAGCCAAGCGCTAGGTGACCAAAATCCGAACACCGGGGAGCTGTTTTTT; CDR3aa: CASSQALGDQNPNTGELFF
d_gene: NA; j_gene: TRBJ2-7; v_gene: TRBV11-2; CDR3nt: TGTGCCAGCAGCTTAGTGGCGGCGAGCTCCTACGAGCAGTACTTC; CDR3aa: CASSLVAASSYEQYF
d_gene: TRBD2; j_gene: TRBJ2-7; v_gene: TRBV9; CDR3nt: TGTGCCAGCAGCGTAGCAACTAGCGGGGAATACGAGCAGTACTTC; CDR3aa: CASSVATSGEYEQYF
d_gene: TRBD2; j_gene: TRBJ2-1; v_gene: TRBV6-1; CDR3nt: TGTGCCAGCAGTTCCCGACTAGCGGGGAACAATGAGCAGTTCTTC; CDR3aa: CASSSRLAGNNEQFF
d_gene: TRBD2; j_gene: TRBJ2-1; v_gene: TRBV5-1; CDR3nt: TGCGCCAGCAGCACCGGGACTAGCGGGGGGGCCGATGAGCAGTTCTTC; CDR3aa: CASSTGTSGGADEQFF
d_gene: NA; j_gene: TRBJ1-1; v_gene: TRBV7-2; CDR3nt: TGTGCCAGCAGCTTAACGACAGTTGAAGCTTTCTTT; CDR3aa: CASSLTTVEAFF
d_gene: NA; j_gene: TRBJ2-2; v_gene: TRBV6-6; CDR3nt: TGTGCCAGCATTCCCCCGGGGGGCAACACCGGGGAGCTGTTTTTT; CDR3aa: CASIPPGGNTGELFF
d_gene: NA; j_gene: TRBJ1-4; v_gene: TRBV7-6; CDR3nt: TGTGCCAGCAGCCGGGTGGGGGCTCGGAATGAAAAACTGTTTTTT; CDR3aa: CASSRVGARNEKLFF
d_gene: TRBD1; j_gene: TRBJ1-5; v_gene: TRBV10-3; CDR3nt: TGTGCCATCAGCGGGACAGGGGGCAGCCAGCCCCAGCATTTT; CDR3aa: CAISGTGGSQPQHF
d_gene: TRBD1; j_gene: TRBJ2-5; v_gene: TRBV2; CDR3nt: TGTGCCAGCAGCCGACAGGGGGCGGAGGAGACCCAGTACTTC; CDR3aa: CASSRQGAEETQYF
d_gene: TRBD1; j_gene: TRBJ1-5; v_gene: TRBV19; CDR3nt: TGTGCCAGTAGTTCCAGGACAGGCAACACCTTAAATCAGCCCCAGCATTTT; CDR3aa: CASSSRTGNTLNQPQHF
d_gene: TRBD1; j_gene: TRBJ2-7; v_gene: TRBV5-6; CDR3nt: TGTGCCAGCAATTTACAGGGGAGCTCCTACGAGCAGTACTTC; CDR3aa: CASNLQGSSYEQYF
d_gene: TRBD2; j_gene: TRBJ2-1; v_gene: TRBV2; CDR3nt: TGTGCCAGCATCCCGAGTACTAGCGGGGGCTCGACCTACAATGAGCAGTTCTTC; CDR3aa: CASIPSTSGGSTYNEQFF
d_gene: NA; j_gene: TRBJ1-1; v_gene: TRBV7-2; CDR3nt: TGTGCCAGCAGCTACCACCAGGGAGGGGGGAACACTGAAGCTTTCTTT; CDR3aa: CASSYHQGGGNTEAFF
d_gene: NA; j_gene: TRBJ1-2; v_gene: TRBV9; CDR3nt: TGTGCCAGCAGCGCGGAGGGAGGGCAGGGAGGCTACACCTTC; CDR3aa: CASSAEGGQGGYTF
d_gene: TRBD2; j_gene: TRBJ2-1; v_gene: TRBV12-5; CDR3nt: TGTGCTAGTGGTTTAGGACAACCGGGACTAGCGTCACGGGAGCAGTTCTTC; CDR3aa: CASGLGQPGLASREQFF
d_gene: NA; j_gene: TRBJ2-2; v_gene: TRBV4-3; CDR3nt: TGCGCCAGCAGCCACCTCGGGTCCTGGGAGCTGTTTTTT; CDR3aa: CASSHLGSWELFF
d_gene: NA; j_gene: TRBJ1-1; v_gene: TRBV29-1; CDR3nt: TGCAGCGTTGATAGGAGGACTGAAGCTTTCTTT; CDR3aa: CSVDRRTEAFF
d_gene: NA; j_gene: TRBJ2-3; v_gene: TRBV5-1; CDR3nt: TGCGCCAGCAGCCTTCAAACAGGAGATACGCAGTATTTT; CDR3aa: CASSLQTGDTQYF
d_gene: TRBD1; j_gene: TRBJ1-2; v_gene: TRBV6-6; CDR3nt: TGTGCCAGCAGTTACTCGGAGGGGGCCGACTATGGCTACACCTTC; CDR3aa: CASSYSEGADYGYTF
d_gene: NA; j_gene: TRBJ2-5; v_gene: TRBV4-3; CDR3nt: TGCGCCAGCAGCCCGGAATTCGAGGGAGGAGAGACCCAGTACTTC; CDR3aa: CASSPEFEGGETQYF
d_gene: NA; j_gene: TRBJ2-5; v_gene: TRBV5-1; CDR3nt: TGCGCCAGCAGCATACCGGGAGCCCAAGAGACCCAGTACTTC; CDR3aa: CASSIPGAQETQYF
d_gene: TRBD2; j_gene: TRBJ2-7; v_gene: TRBV27; CDR3nt: TGTGCCAGCAGTTTATGGGGACTAGCGGGGGGGGACGAGCAGTACTTC; CDR3aa: CASSLWGLAGGDEQYF
d_gene: NA; j_gene: TRBJ1-2; v_gene: TRBV25-1; CDR3nt: TGTGCCGCCGAGGGATTAAGCTATGGCTACACCTTC; CDR3aa: CAAEGLSYGYTF
d_gene: TRBD1; j_gene: TRBJ2-2; v_gene: TRBV29-1; CDR3nt: TGCAGCGTTGGAGGGACAGGGGGGTACGGGGAGCTGTTTTTT; CDR3aa: CSVGGTGGYGELFF
d_gene: NA; j_gene: TRBJ1-4; v_gene: TRBV2; CDR3nt: TGTGCCAGCAGTGAAGACACACAACTAGGAAAACTGTTTTTT; CDR3aa: CASSEDTQLGKLFF
d_gene: TRBD1; j_gene: TRBJ1-6; v_gene: TRBV2; CDR3nt: TGTGCCAGTCGACAGGGCCCAAATTCACCCCTCCACTTT; CDR3aa: CASRQGPNSPLHF
d_gene: TRBD1; j_gene: TRBJ1-3; v_gene: TRBV18; CDR3nt: TGTGCCAGCTCACCGAATACAGGGGGCACTGGAAACACCATATATTTT; CDR3aa: CASSPNTGGTGNTIYF
d_gene: TRBD2; j_gene: TRBJ2-2; v_gene: TRBV27; CDR3nt: TGTGCCAGCAGTCCCCTTACCTCGGGGGGGAACACCGGGGAGCTGTTTTTT; CDR3aa: CASSPLTSGGNTGELFF
d_gene: NA; j_gene: TRBJ2-3; v_gene: TRBV5-6; CDR3nt: TGTGCCAGCAGCGCCTTCACACTATCAGATACGCAGTATTTT; CDR3aa: CASSAFTLSDTQYF
d_gene: TRBD1; j_gene: TRBJ1-4; v_gene: TRBV18; CDR3nt: TGTGCCAGCTCATCACGGCCAACAGGGGGGTCTGCAACTAATGAAAAACTGTTTTTT; CDR3aa: CASSSRPTGGSATNEKLFF
d_gene: NA; j_gene: TRBJ2-3; v_gene: TRBV11-2; CDR3nt: TGTGCCAGCAGCTCTACTAGCACCACAGATACGCAGTATTTT; CDR3aa: CASSSTSTTDTQYF
d_gene: NA; j_gene: TRBJ2-7; v_gene: TRBV7-2; CDR3nt: TGTGCCAGCAGCTTACAACAGGGAAGCTACGAGCAGTACTTC; CDR3aa: CASSLQQGSYEQYF